One sample yielded the 24 T cell receptor beta chains listed below, sequenced in a study of blood T cell repertoires in COVID-19. Profiling relied on immunoSEQ multiplex PCR, and the TCRdb table lists in-frame clones only, not all of them. The sample comprises 150,000 to 200,000 clones, approximately 84% of which are singletons, and 22% rests with the top ten. The sample was peripheral blood. The receptor set was obtained from a woman at least 80 years old with acute or convalescent COVID-19.

V and J are TRBV28 and TRBJ1-2, with TRBD1 identical over 8 bases. Germline V gives CDR1 MDHEN, CDR2 SYDVKM. The CDR3 spans 13 residues. With 5 bases clipped from V and 6 bases from J, the junction kept 5 bases outside the gene matches. The CDR3 loop is CASSVQGVDGYTF. The CDR3 nucleotides read TGTGCCAGCAGTGTACAGGGGGTAGATGGCTACACCTTC.

This clone appeared once. V gene TRBV9 combines with J gene TRBJ1-4; 12 bases agree with TRBD1. The CDR3 sequence is 16 residues long. The V gene end was trimmed by 0 bases and the J gene end by 7 bases; junction bases not matched to a gene: 4. Germline V lookup: CDR1 SGDLS, CDR2 YYNGEE. CDR3 DNA sequence: TGTGCCAGCAGCGTAGGGGGACAGGGGGCCTTTGAAAAACTGTTTTTT. It translates to CASSVGGQGAFEKLFF.

The chain is built from TRBV12-3 or TRBV12-4 and TRBJ1-6; no reliable D call. The CDR3 loop spans 13 amino acids. The germline V and J ends were trimmed by 1 base and 7 bases, with 5 bases remaining between them. The CDR3 here is CASSLEQNSPLHF. In nucleotides, the CDR3 is TGTGCCAGCAGTTTAGAACAGAATTCACCCCTCCACTTT.

The V gene is TRBV9, the J gene TRBJ2-3; 12 bases map to TRBD2. The junction had 9 bases not matched to a gene; V was cut back by 3 bases and J by 4 bases. The CDR3 covers 17 residues. The germline CDR1 and CDR2 sequences are SGDLS and YYNGEE. Here the CDR3 reads CASSAVELAGGSDTQYF. In DNA, the CDR3 is TGTGCCAGCAGCGCGGTAGAACTAGCGGGAGGTTCAGATACGCAGTATTTT.

The chain has TRBV18 and TRBJ1-1, with D unclear. CDR1 is KGHSH and CDR2 is LQKENI in the germline V gene. V gave up 2 bases and J gave up 1 base, with 8 bases separating them. CDR3 length equals 14 residues. The CDR3 region is CASSPAQPNTEAFF. The CDR3 nucleotides read TGTGCCAGCTCACCAGCACAGCCGAACACTGAAGCTTTCTTT.

The chain has TRBV23-1 and TRBJ2-5; 9 bases are shared with TRBD1. TRBV23-1 is classed as an ORF, of uncertain function. V shed 6 bases, J shed 3 bases, and the junction held 8 bases outside the gene matches. CDR3 length equals 15 residues. CDR3 in amino acids: CASRPGTGREETQYF. As DNA, the CDR3 is TGCGCCAGCAGGCCCGGGACAGGGCGGGAAGAGACCCAGTACTTC.

CDR3 sequence: CASSFGVLGRATEAFF. Written as DNA, the CDR3 is TGTGCCAGCAGCTTTGGGGTCCTGGGCAGGGCCACTGAAGCTTTCTTT. The gene calls are TRBV11-2 and TRBJ1-1, with a tentative D call TRBD1 (5 bases). Trimming pared 3 bases from V and 4 bases from J, leaving 18 bases between. The V gene's germline CDR1 is SGHAT and CDR2 FQNNGV. This CDR3 comprises 16 residues.

This chain joins TRBV9 and TRBJ2-3; 9 bases fit TRBD2. This CDR3 spans 15 amino acids. V shed 4 bases, J shed 3 bases, and the junction held 6 bases outside the gene matches. The germline V gene encodes CDR1 SGDLS and CDR2 YYNGEE. CDR3 sequence reads: CASSYSGRLTDTQYF. The CDR3 nucleotides are TGTGCCAGCAGCTATAGCGGGAGACTGACAGATACGCAGTATTTT.

This clone was recorded once. The chain uses TRBV7-2 and TRBJ2-5, with TRBD1 matching over 8 bases. The CDR3 totals 16 residues. V shed 4 bases and J 4 bases; nucleotides not matched to a gene: 11. Germline CDR1 SGHTA, CDR2 FQGNSA. In nucleotides, the CDR3 is TGTGCCAGCAGCTCCCCCGTGGCAGGGGGCGTAGAGACCCAGTACTTC. It yields the protein CASSSPVAGGVETQYF.

This CDR3 reads CATQQGARTDTQYF. The CDR3 nucleotides read TGTGCCACCCAACAGGGGGCCCGCACAGATACGCAGTATTTT. The chain has TRBV2 and TRBJ2-3; 9 nucleotides line up with TRBD1. The CDR3 length is 14 residues. After removal of 10 bases from V and 1 base from J, the junction contained 6 bases not matched to a gene. The germline V gene encodes CDR1 SNHLY and CDR2 FYNNEI.

DNA for the CDR3: TGTGCCAGCAGCTTAAGCGGTAGCGGGATCAGCTCCTACGAGCAGTACTTC. This gives the protein CASSLSGSGISSYEQYF. This chain uses TRBV11-2 with TRBJ2-7; 8 bases map to TRBD2. The CDR3 totals 17 residues. Germline CDR1 reads SGHAT; CDR2 reads FQNNGV. Trimming took 2 bases from V and 0 from J; bases not matched to a gene: 9.

The gene calls are TRBV19 and TRBJ2-1, with TRBD2 matching 9 bases. J lost 0 bases, V lost 3 bases, and 9 bases had no gene match. Germline V gene sequence: CDR1 LNHDA, CDR2 SQIVND (reference sequence). The CDR3 is made up of 18 amino acids. The DNA of the CDR3 is TGTGCCAGTAGTATTCCCCTAGCGGGGCGGAGCTCCTACAATGAGCAGTTCTTC. It specifies CASSIPLAGRSSYNEQFF.

There are a few counts of this clone. This rearrangement joins TRBV5-1 to TRBJ1-2, with D unresolved. Germline CDR1 SGHRS, CDR2 YFSETQ. The V end lost 4 bases, the J end lost 8 bases, and 18 bases lay between the germline ends. This CDR3 is 14 amino acids long. The CDR3 DNA reads TGCGCCAGCAGCCTGGAGACCAGGTCAGAAGGCTACACCTTC. It yields the protein CASSLETRSEGYTF.

This chain uses TRBV6-2 or TRBV6-3 with TRBJ1-5, with a tentative D call TRBD1 (6 bases). Germline V gene data show CDR1 as MNHEY and CDR2 as SVGEGT. This CDR3 is 16 amino acids long. Deletions cut 0 bases from V and 5 bases from J, with 14 bases between. The CDR3: CASSYSSSGGHQPQHF. As DNA, the CDR3 is TGTGCCAGCAGTTACTCGAGCTCGGGGGGCCATCAGCCCCAGCATTTT.

V gene TRBV7-9 combines with J gene TRBJ2-1, with 13 bases lining up with TRBD2. The junction had 4 bases not matched to a gene; V was cut back by 5 bases and J by 3 bases. Germline V gene lookup returns CDR1 SEHNR and CDR2 FQNEAQ (reference sequence). The CDR3 loop spans 16 amino acids. CDR3 region: CASSPGTSGVYNEQFF. CDR3 nucleotides: TGTGCCAGCAGCCCGGGGACTAGCGGGGTCTACAATGAGCAGTTCTTC.

This clone was detected only a few times. J is TRBJ2-7 and V is TRBV18; 12 positions agree with TRBD2. V dropped 4 bases and J dropped 7; count of bases not matched to a gene: 8. This CDR3 region has 15 residues. Germline CDR1 reads KGHSH; CDR2 reads LQKENI. CDR3 amino acids: CASSLASGRAGEQYF. In DNA form, the CDR3 reads TGTGCCAGCTCACTCGCTAGCGGGAGGGCCGGAGAGCAGTACTTC.

The V call is TRBV5-1, the J call TRBJ2-2; weak D call: TRBD2 (6 bases). The CDR3 loop spans 16 amino acids. CDR1 and CDR2 (germline): SGHRS, YFSETQ. Trimming took 4 bases from V and 1 from J, leaving 14 bases between them. CDR3 residues: CASSPSAGLNTGELFF. The CDR3 bases are TGCGCCAGCAGCCCCAGTGCGGGACTGAACACCGGGGAGCTGTTTTTT. The full variable domain, its missing parts supplied by reference TRBV5-1 and TRBJ2-2, is KAGVTQTPRYLIKTRGQQVTLSCSPISGHRSVSWYQQTPGQGLQFLFEYFSETQRNKGNFPGRFSGRQFSNSRSEMNVSTLELGDSALYLCASSPSAGLNTGELFFGEGSRLTVL.

The rearrangement links TRBV5-1 to TRBJ2-1; weak D call: TRBD2 (6 bases). Germline V CDR1 and CDR2: SGHRS, YFSETQ. Trimming took 4 bases from V and 6 from J, leaving 14 bases between them. This CDR3 spans 14 amino acids. The chain's CDR3 is CASSQGLPLNEQFF. In DNA form, the CDR3 reads TGCGCCAGCAGCCAGGGACTTCCTCTCAATGAGCAGTTCTTC.

This rearrangement joins TRBV20-1 to TRBJ2-7, with TRBD1 matching 9 bases. The CDR3 is 15 residues long. V gave up 3 bases and J gave up 2 bases; unmatched junction bases: 8. The germline gives CDR1 DFQATT, CDR2 SNEGSKA (reference sequence). The CDR3 protein is CSASGGQGIPYEQYF. CDR3 sequence (DNA): TGCAGTGCTAGTGGGGGACAGGGAATTCCCTACGAGCAGTACTTC.

The chain links TRBV27 to TRBJ1-1, with a weak D call TRBD1 (5 bases). The CDR3 runs to 15 residues. CDR1 and CDR2 (germline): MNHEY, SMNVEV (reference sequence). V gave up 1 base and J gave up 1 base, with 10 bases separating them. The CDR3, as DNA: TGTGCCAGCAGTTTATGGGGGGACTCGAACACTGAAGCTTTCTTT. Protein sequence: CASSLWGDSNTEAFF.

CDR3 nucleotides: TGTGCCAGCAGACAGGACAGTTCTACCGGACGGCAGTACTTC. Amino acids: CASRQDSSTGRQYF. The J gene is TRBJ2-7, the V gene TRBV7-2; weak D call: TRBD1 (6 bases). Germline V gene sequence: CDR1 SGHTA, CDR2 FQGNSA. The CDR3 consists of 14 residues. Trimming took 6 bases from V and 9 from J, leaving 21 bases between them.

This sequence joins TRBV6-6 and TRBJ2-1, with TRBD1 matching over 9 bases. CDR1 is MNHNY, CDR2 SVGAGI, per germline (reference sequence). The CDR3 sequence is 16 residues long. V lost 0 bases, J lost 7 bases, and 7 bases stayed unmatched. The DNA of the CDR3 is TGTGCCAGCAGTTACTCAGGACAGGGGCTGATGAATGAGCAGTTCTTC. This translates into CASSYSGQGLMNEQFF.

V usage is TRBV6-5 and J usage is TRBJ1-4; TRBD1 might be the D (6 bases). V was pared by 4 bases and J by 7 bases, with 13 bases between. The CDR3 consists of 14 residues. Germline V gene data show CDR1 as MNHEY and CDR2 as SVGAGI. CDR3 in DNA: TGTGCCAGCAGTTCTCAGGGGAAGGTTGAAAAACTGTTTTTT. As protein: CASSSQGKVEKLFF.

This clone was counted between two and nine times. The V and J genes are TRBV2 and TRBJ2-1; tentative D call: TRBD2 (5 bases). CDR1 is SNHLY, CDR2 FYNNEI, per germline. The CDR3 has 13 residues. Trimming took 10 bases from V and 1 from J, leaving 11 bases between them. The CDR3: CATTPGSYNEQFF. The CDR3 region has the DNA TGTGCCACCACCCCGGGGTCCTACAATGAGCAGTTCTTC.